Shown below are 21 T cell receptor beta chains from a single sample sequenced in a study of blood T cells in healthy people across ages. PCR was performed a second time for about 6 to 12 cycles using a sample-barcoded 5' primer and a J-beta primer mix. TCRdb independently ran MiXCR on the 5' RACE reads; one entry per CDR3 protein. This sample has some 710,000 distinct CDR3 sequences; 35% to 50% occur once, and the top ten carry over 15%. The sequencing input was blood. Receptor source: a man of 80 years or more in good health.

This clonotype was counted only a few times. The gene calls are TRBV23-1 and TRBJ2-7; TRBD1 matches 7 bases. TRBV23-1 is noted as an ORF with a role that remains uncertain. The CDR3 consists of 16 residues. Losses at the gene ends were 2 bases for V and 2 bases for J; bases not matched to a gene: 9. CDR3 nucleotides: TGCGCCAGCAGTCAACGGAGGACAGGTAACACCTACGAGCAGTACTTC. Translated: CASSQRRTGNTYEQYF.

As DNA, the CDR3 is TGTGCCAGCAGCGCAGGGGGCAGGAATAATGAGCAGTTCTTC. Encoded protein: CASSAGGRNNEQFF. The rearrangement links TRBV9 to TRBJ2-1; 8 nucleotides agree with TRBD1. Trimming cost V 3 bases and J 7 bases; bases outside gene matches: 6. This CDR3 is built from 14 residues. The germline V gene has CDR1 SGDLS and CDR2 YYNGEE.

V usage is TRBV4-2 and J usage is TRBJ2-4; D is undetermined. Trimming removed 3 bases from V and 6 bases from J, with 6 bases in between. Germline values: CDR1 LGHNA, CDR2 YNFKEQ. This CDR3 region has 12 residues. The CDR3 DNA reads TGTGCCAGCAGCCAGGTCTCAAACATTCAGTACTTC. As protein: CASSQVSNIQYF.

The V gene is TRBV4-2, the J gene TRBJ2-4; either TRBD1 or TRBD2 may fit D (5 bases each). Gene TRBJ2-7 matches the end of the DNA better, so the J call may be wrong. Germline loops: CDR1 LGHNA, CDR2 YNFKEQ. The CDR3 totals 15 residues. CDR3 in DNA: TGTGCCAGCAGCCGCCTCCAACTGGGGGACCACGAGCAGTACTTC. Protein: CASSRLQLGDHEQYF.

The chain uses TRBV3-1 and TRBJ2-3, with 8 bases identical to TRBD2. The CDR3 runs to 15 residues. V shed 4 bases, J shed 5 bases, and the junction held 8 bases outside the gene matches. The germline V gene has CDR1 LGHDT and CDR2 YNNKEL (reference sequence). The CDR3 DNA follows: TGTGCCAGCAGCCCTCGGGGGGGCCTCATAGATACGCAGTATTTT. Translation gives CASSPRGGLIDTQYF.

The V and J genes are TRBV7-8 and TRBJ1-2; TRBD1 aligns across 8 bases. J was trimmed by 7 bases and V by 2 bases; bases with no gene match: 0. Germline-derived CDR1 and CDR2 are SGHVS and FQNEAQ. This CDR3 is built from 12 residues. The CDR3 nucleotides are TGTGCCAGCAGCTTACAGGGGGCTGGCTACACCTTC. Translated: CASSLQGAGYTF.

Written as DNA, the CDR3 is TGCGCCAGCAGCCCTGGGACGAAAGGTTACGAGCAGTACTTC. It yields the protein CASSPGTKGYEQYF. V gene TRBV4-3 combines with J gene TRBJ2-7; D could derive from TRBD1 or TRBD2 (5 bases each). CDR3 length: 14 amino acids. Germline CDR1 and CDR2: LGHNA and YSLEER. V shed 4 bases and J shed 4 bases, with 14 bases lying between them.

In this sample, this clonotype turned up a few times. V and J are TRBV28 and TRBJ2-6; the D call may be TRBD1 or TRBD2 (6 bases each). The CDR3 consists of 15 residues. Trimming left V 7 bases short and J 4 bases short, with 14 bases between. Germline V CDR1 and CDR2: MDHEN, SYDVKM. CDR3 loop: CASTLRGPGANVLTF. In DNA form, the CDR3 reads TGTGCCAGCACCCTCCGGGGGCCCGGGGCCAACGTCCTGACTTTC.

V usage is TRBV20-1 and J usage is TRBJ2-3, with 9 bases lining up with TRBD2. CDR3 length: 15 amino acids. V was pared by 5 bases and J by 4 bases, with 10 bases of the junction left unmatched. Germline CDR1 DFQATT, CDR2 SNEGSKA (reference sequence). CDR3 amino acids: CSAEEGSGGSDTQYF. The CDR3 DNA reads as TGCAGTGCTGAAGAAGGTAGCGGGGGATCAGATACGCAGTATTTT.

The gene calls are TRBV24-1 and TRBJ2-6; 12 bases match TRBD1. The CDR3 has 21 residues. Germline CDR1 reads KGHDR; CDR2 reads SFDVKD. V gave up 4 bases and J gave up 3 bases; unmatched junction bases: 15. The chain's CDR3 is CATSDPKAGTGGASGANVLTF. The CDR3, as DNA: TGTGCCACCAGTGACCCCAAGGCTGGGACAGGGGGCGCGAGTGGGGCCAACGTCCTGACTTTC.

This clonotype appeared a few times. The V gene is TRBV28, the J gene TRBJ1-2; the D is unclear. Trimming pared 6 bases from V and 6 bases from J, leaving 11 bases between. Germline-derived CDR1 and CDR2 are MDHEN and SYDVKM. The CDR3 extends over 12 amino acids. CDR3 residues: CASRTGVHGYTF. CDR3 in DNA: TGTGCCAGCAGAACTGGTGTGCATGGCTACACCTTC.

This clonotype has a handful of counts. The CDR3 loop is CSANRELGNEQFF. CDR3 bases: TGCAGTGCTAACCGGGAGCTGGGCAATGAGCAGTTCTTC. The genes are TRBV20-1 and TRBJ2-1, with a weak D call TRBD2 (6 bases). The CDR3 is 13 amino acids. The V end was cut by 4 bases, the J end by 6 bases, with 13 bases between. The germline gives CDR1 DFQATT, CDR2 SNEGSKA (reference sequence).

This clonotype was seen more than once but under ten times. The rearrangement links TRBV9 to TRBJ2-3; 7 nucleotides agree with TRBD1. Germline V lookup: CDR1 SGDLS, CDR2 YYNGEE. Trimming took 3 bases from V and 2 from J; bases not matched to a gene: 6. The CDR3 sequence is 15 residues long. CDR3 DNA: TGTGCCAGCAGCGGACGGGACAGCTTCACAGATACGCAGTATTTT. The encoded protein is CASSGRDSFTDTQYF. The whole variable domain, filled in from reference TRBV9 and TRBJ2-3, reads DSGVTQTPKHLITATGQRVTLRCSPRSGDLSVYWYQQSLDQGLQFLIQYYNGEERAKGNILERFSAQQFPDLHSELNLSSLELGDSALYFCASSGRDSFTDTQYFGPGTRLTVL.

This clonotype was recorded only once. The V gene is TRBV12-3 or TRBV12-4, the J gene TRBJ2-1, with D tentatively TRBD2 (6 bases). There are 17 residues in the CDR3. V lost 4 bases and J lost 2, with 18 bases in between. The CDR3 nucleotides read TGTGCCAGCAGTTCAAGGACTGGCGGGATGCCCTACAATGAGCAGTTCTTC. This codes for CASSSRTGGMPYNEQFF.

The rearrangement joins TRBV28 to TRBJ2-7; D not resolved. Germline V lookup: CDR1 MDHEN, CDR2 SYDVKM. V was trimmed by 1 base and J by 1 base, leaving 11 bases between them. CDR3 length: 15 residues. The chain's CDR3 is CASSLSLPRSYEQYF. CDR3 sequence (DNA): TGTGCCAGCAGTTTATCCCTACCGCGGTCCTACGAGCAGTACTTC. The entire variable domain, with the rest obtained from reference TRBV28 and TRBJ2-7, is as follows: DVKVTQSSRYLVKRTGEKVFLECVQDMDHENMFWYRQDPGLGLRLIYFSYDVKMKEKGDIPEGYSVSREKKERFSLILESASTNQTSMYLCASSLSLPRSYEQYFGPGTRLTVT.

Concerning this clonotype itself: The junction shows a germline mismatch at one end, possibly a read error. The chain carries TRBV25-1 and TRBJ2-7; tentatively, D is TRBD1 (6 bases). TRBJ2-5 matches the DNA end more closely, so the J call is doubtful. The CDR3 is made up of 14 amino acids. CDR1 and CDR2 (germline): MGHDK, SYGVNS. The CDR3, as DNA: TGTGCCAGCAGTGACGCAGGGGCCCAAGCGACCCAGTACTTC. This codes for CASSDAGAQATQYF.

The chain employs TRBV28 and TRBJ2-5; 9 bases fit TRBD2. Germline CDR1 reads MDHEN; CDR2 reads SYDVKM. CDR3 length: 16 amino acids. Trimming took 0 bases from V and 0 from J; bases not matched to a gene: 2. CDR3 sequence reads: CASSLWLAGNQETQYF. The DNA for the CDR3 is TGTGCCAGCAGTTTATGGCTAGCGGGAAACCAAGAGACCCAGTACTTC.

This clonotype was recorded a few times. The genes are TRBV5-5 and TRBJ2-3; 8 bases match TRBD2. V was pared by 7 bases and J by 2 bases, with 6 bases of the junction left unmatched. Germline CDR1 SGHKS, CDR2 YYEKEE (reference sequence). This CDR3 has 14 residues. This CDR3 reads CASVPAGVTDTQYF. The CDR3 DNA reads as TGTGCCAGCGTCCCAGCGGGAGTCACAGATACGCAGTATTTT.

This chain joins TRBV28 and TRBJ1-5; 9 bases are a match to TRBD1. Trimming cost V 5 bases and J 4 bases; bases outside gene matches: 9. This CDR3 contains 16 residues. Germline-derived CDR1 and CDR2 are MDHEN and SYDVKM. CDR3 residues: CASSRKGQGINQPQHF. In DNA, the CDR3 is TGTGCCAGCAGTCGAAAGGGACAGGGAATAAATCAGCCCCAGCATTTT.

V and J are TRBV20-1 and TRBJ2-2; the D gene is possibly TRBD2 (5 bases). This CDR3 has 14 amino acids. The V gene's germline CDR1 is DFQATT and CDR2 SNEGSKA (reference sequence). The V gene lost 5 bases and the J gene lost 2 bases, with 12 bases spanning the gap. The CDR3 loop reads CSAYRDKNTGELFF. The CDR3 DNA reads as TGCAGTGCTTACCGGGATAAAAACACCGGGGAGCTGTTTTTT.

The V call is TRBV24-1, the J call TRBJ2-1; 8 bases line up with TRBD1. V lost 3 bases to trimming and J lost 0 bases; unmatched junction nucleotides: 3. Germline V gives CDR1 KGHDR, CDR2 SFDVKD. The CDR3 loop spans 16 amino acids. This chain's CDR3 is CATSDPGGRSYNEQFF. The CDR3 DNA sequence: TGTGCCACCAGTGATCCAGGGGGCCGCTCCTACAATGAGCAGTTCTTC.